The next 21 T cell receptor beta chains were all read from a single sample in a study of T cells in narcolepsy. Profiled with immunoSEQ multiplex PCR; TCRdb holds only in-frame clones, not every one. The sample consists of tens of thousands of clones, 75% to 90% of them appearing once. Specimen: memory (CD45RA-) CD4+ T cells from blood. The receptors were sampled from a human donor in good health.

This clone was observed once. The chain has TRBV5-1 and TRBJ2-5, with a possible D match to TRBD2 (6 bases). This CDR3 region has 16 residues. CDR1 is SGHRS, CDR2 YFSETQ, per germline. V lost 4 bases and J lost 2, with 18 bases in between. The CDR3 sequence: CASSPFLGSKQETQYF. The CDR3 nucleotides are TGCGCCAGCAGCCCGTTTCTCGGGAGTAAGCAAGAGACCCAGTACTTC.

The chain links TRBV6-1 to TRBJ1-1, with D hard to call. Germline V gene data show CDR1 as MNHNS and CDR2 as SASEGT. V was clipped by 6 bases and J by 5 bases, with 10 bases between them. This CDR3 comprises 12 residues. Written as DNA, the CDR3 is TGTGCCAGCAGCCCAACCCAGACTGAAGCTTTCTTT. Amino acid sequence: CASSPTQTEAFF.

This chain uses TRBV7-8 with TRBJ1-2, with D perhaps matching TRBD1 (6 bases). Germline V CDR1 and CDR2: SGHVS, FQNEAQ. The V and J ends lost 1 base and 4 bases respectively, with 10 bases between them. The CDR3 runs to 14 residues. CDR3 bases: TGTGCCAGCAGCTTAGAGGGGGTGGGCTATGGCTACACCTTC. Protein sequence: CASSLEGVGYGYTF.

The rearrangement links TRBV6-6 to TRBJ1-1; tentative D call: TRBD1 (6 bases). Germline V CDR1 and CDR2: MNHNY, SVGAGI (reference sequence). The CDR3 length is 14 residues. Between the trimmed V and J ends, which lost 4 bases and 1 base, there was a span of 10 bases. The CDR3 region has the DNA TGTGCCAGCAGTTCTGGACAGTGGAACACTGAAGCTTTCTTT. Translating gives CASSSGQWNTEAFF.

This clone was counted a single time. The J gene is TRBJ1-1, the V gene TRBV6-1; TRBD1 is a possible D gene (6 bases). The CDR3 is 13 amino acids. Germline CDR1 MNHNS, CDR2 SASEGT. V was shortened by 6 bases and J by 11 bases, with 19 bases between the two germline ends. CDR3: CASSDRRGGQAFF. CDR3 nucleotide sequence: TGTGCCAGCAGCGACCGTCGGGGGGGGCAGGCTTTCTTT.

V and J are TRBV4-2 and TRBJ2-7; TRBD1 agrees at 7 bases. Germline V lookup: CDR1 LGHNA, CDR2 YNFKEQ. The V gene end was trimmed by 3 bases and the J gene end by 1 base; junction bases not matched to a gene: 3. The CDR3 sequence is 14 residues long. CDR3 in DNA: TGTGCCAGCAGCCAGGTCAGGGGGTCCTACGAGCAGTACTTC. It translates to CASSQVRGSYEQYF.

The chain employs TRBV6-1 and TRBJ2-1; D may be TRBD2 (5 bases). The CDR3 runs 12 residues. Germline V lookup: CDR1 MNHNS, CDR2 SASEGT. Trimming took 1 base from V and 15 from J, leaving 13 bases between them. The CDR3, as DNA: TGTGCCAGCAGTGAAGGTTTACTAGTACGGTTCTTC. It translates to CASSEGLLVRFF.

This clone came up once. The CDR3 region has the DNA TGTGCCAGCAGTGAGCATGAAAAACTGTTTTTT. It codes for CASSEHEKLFF. J is TRBJ1-4 and V is TRBV25-1, with D uncertain. Germline V gene lookup returns CDR1 MGHDK and CDR2 SYGVNS. V gave up 3 bases and J gave up 6 bases, with 2 bases separating them. The CDR3 contains 11 residues.

The CDR3 loop is CASRRSGGSGDTQYF. In nucleotides, the CDR3 is TGTGCCAGCAGGAGGAGCGGGGGGTCGGGGGATACGCAGTATTTT. The chain carries TRBV28 and TRBJ2-3, with 9 positions matching TRBD2. Germline V CDR1 and CDR2: MDHEN, SYDVKM. CDR3 size: 15 residues. Trimming removed 6 bases from V and 6 bases from J; junction bases left unmatched: 10.

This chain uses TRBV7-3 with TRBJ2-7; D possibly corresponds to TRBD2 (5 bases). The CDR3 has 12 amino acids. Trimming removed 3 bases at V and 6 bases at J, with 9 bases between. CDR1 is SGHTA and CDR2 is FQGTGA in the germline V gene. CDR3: CASSFIASEQYF. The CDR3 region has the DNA TGTGCCAGCAGCTTTATAGCGTCCGAGCAGTACTTC.

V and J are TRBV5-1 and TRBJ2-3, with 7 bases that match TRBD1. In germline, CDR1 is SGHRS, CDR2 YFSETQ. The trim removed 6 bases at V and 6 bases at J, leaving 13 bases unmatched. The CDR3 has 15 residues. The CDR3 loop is CASMQGVGVGDTQYF. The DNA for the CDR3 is TGCGCCAGCATGCAGGGGGTGGGAGTTGGGGATACGCAGTATTTT. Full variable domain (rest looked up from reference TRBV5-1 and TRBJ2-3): KAGVTQTPRYLIKTRGQQVTLSCSPISGHRSVSWYQQTPGQGLQFLFEYFSETQRNKGNFPGRFSGRQFSNSRSEMNVSTLELGDSALYLCASMQGVGVGDTQYFGPGTRLTVL.

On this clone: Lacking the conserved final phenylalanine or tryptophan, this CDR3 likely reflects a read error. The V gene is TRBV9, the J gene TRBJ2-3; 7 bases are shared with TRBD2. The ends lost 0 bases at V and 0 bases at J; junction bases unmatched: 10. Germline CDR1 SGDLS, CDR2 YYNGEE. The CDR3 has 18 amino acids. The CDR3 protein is CASSVDPMSGTSTDTQYL. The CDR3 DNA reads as TGTGCCAGCAGCGTAGACCCCATGAGCGGGACTAGCACAGATACGCAGTATCTT.

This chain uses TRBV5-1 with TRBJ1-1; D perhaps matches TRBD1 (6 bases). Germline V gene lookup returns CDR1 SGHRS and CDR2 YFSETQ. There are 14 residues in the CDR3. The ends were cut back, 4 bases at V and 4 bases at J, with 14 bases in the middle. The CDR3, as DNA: TGCGCCAGCAGCACCGGGGGCGGGGGCACTGAAGCTTTCTTT. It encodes CASSTGGGGTEAFF.

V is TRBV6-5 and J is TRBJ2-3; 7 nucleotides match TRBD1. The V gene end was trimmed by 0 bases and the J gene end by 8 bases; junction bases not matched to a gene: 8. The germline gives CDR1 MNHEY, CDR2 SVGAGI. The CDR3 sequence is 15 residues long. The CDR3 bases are TGTGCCAGCAGTTACTCCGCAGGGGGTAAAGGTACGCAGTATTTT. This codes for CASSYSAGGKGTQYF.

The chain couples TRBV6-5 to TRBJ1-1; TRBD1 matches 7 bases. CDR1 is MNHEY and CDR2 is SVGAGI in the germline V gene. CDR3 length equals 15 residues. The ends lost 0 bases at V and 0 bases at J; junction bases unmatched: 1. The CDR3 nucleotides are TGTGCCAGCAGTTACTCGGGACAGATGAACACTGAAGCTTTCTTT. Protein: CASSYSGQMNTEAFF.

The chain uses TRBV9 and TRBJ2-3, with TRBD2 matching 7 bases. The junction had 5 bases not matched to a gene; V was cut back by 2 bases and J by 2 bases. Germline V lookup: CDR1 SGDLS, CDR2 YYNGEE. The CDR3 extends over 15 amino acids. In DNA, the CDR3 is TGTGCCAGCAGCGTTCGAGCGGGGATCACAGATACGCAGTATTTT. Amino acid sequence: CASSVRAGITDTQYF.

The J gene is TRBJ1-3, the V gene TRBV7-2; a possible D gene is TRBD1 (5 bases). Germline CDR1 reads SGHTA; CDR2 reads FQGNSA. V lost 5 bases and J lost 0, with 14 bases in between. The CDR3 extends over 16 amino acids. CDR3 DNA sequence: TGTGCCAGCAGCCGACCCAGACAGCTCTCTGGAAACACCATATATTTT. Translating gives CASSRPRQLSGNTIYF.

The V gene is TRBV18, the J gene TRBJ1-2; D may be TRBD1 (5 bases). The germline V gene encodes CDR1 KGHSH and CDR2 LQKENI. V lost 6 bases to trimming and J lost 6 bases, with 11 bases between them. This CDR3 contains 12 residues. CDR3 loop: CASSQGEDGYTF. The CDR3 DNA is TGTGCCAGCTCCCAGGGTGAGGATGGCTACACCTTC.

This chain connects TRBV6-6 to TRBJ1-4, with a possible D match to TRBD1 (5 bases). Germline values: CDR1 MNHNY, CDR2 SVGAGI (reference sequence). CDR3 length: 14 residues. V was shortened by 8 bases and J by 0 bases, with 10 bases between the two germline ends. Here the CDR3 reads CASRGWATNEKLFF. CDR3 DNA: TGTGCCAGCCGGGGGTGGGCAACTAATGAAAAACTGTTTTTT.

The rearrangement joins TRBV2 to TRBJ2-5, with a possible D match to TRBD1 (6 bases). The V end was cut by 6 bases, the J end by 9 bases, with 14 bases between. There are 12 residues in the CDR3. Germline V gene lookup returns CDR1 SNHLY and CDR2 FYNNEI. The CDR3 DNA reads TGTGCCAGCAGCTCGACCCCAGGGGCCCAGTACTTC. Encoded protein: CASSSTPGAQYF. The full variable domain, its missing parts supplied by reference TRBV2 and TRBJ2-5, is EPEVTQTPSHQVTQMGQEVILRCVPISNHLYFYWYRQILGQKVEFLVSFYNNEISEKSEIFDDQFSVERPDGSNFTLKIRSTKLEDSAMYFCASSSTPGAQYFGPGTRLLVL.

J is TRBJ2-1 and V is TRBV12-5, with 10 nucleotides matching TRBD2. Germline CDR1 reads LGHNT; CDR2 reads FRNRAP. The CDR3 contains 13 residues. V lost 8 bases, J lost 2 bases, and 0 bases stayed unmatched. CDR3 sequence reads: CASSGRAYNEQFF. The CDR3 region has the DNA TGTGCTAGTAGCGGGAGGGCCTACAATGAGCAGTTCTTC.